The entry that follows covers one TCR beta chain sequence. The data were produced by immunoSEQ multiplex PCR, yet TCRdb's version contains in-frame clones alone and is incomplete. The table has about 79,000 clones, about 90% seen once; the top ten hold under 6%. The data belong to a study of blood T cell repertoires in COVID-19. In germline, CDR1 is SQVTM, CDR2 ANQGSEA. Trimming pared 6 bases from V and 1 base from J, leaving 6 bases between. The CDR3 extends over 11 amino acids. Sequenced: peripheral blood. This rearrangement joins TRBV29-1 to TRBJ1-1; the D gene is possibly TRBD1 (5 bases). This TCR derives from a middle-aged man with active COVID-19. The CDR3 DNA reads as TGCAGCGTACAGGAGAACACTGAAGCTTTCTTT. This sequence encodes CSVQENTEAFF.